These 32 T cell receptor beta chains were sequenced from one sample in a study of shared clonotypes between healthy human individuals. Some clones are missing from TCRdb's copy, which holds only in-frame ones; the method was immunoSEQ multiplex PCR. The sample holds about 870,000 clones, 92% seen once. Terminally differentiated effector memory CD45RA+ cells were left out of the naive CD8 fraction, which was CD45RO-negative and positively selected for CCR7. The sequenced material came from naive CD8+ T cells sorted from blood. These receptors originate from a man younger than 40 in good health.

This clone was seen once. The rearrangement joins TRBV5-6 to TRBJ1-5; 7 positions agree with TRBD1. Germline CDR1 SGHDT, CDR2 YYEEEE. V shed 1 base and J 3 bases; nucleotides not matched to a gene: 4. The CDR3 sequence is 15 residues long. The CDR3 bases are TGTGCCAGCAGCTTGACAGGGGTTTCCAATCAGCCCCAGCATTTT. Its protein product is CASSLTGVSNQPQHF.

To note about this clone: The conserved final phenylalanine or tryptophan is absent from the CDR3, which likely points to a read error. The limits of the CDR3 on the DNA are not certain, so only TCRdb's listed CDR3 is given. This chain uses TRBV21-1 with TRBJ1-1; the table's D gene call, TRBD1, was not cross checked with the DNA. TRBV21-1 is described as a pseudogene. 9 amino acids form the CDR3, both terminal residues included. This CDR3 is CASSSSGAI.

This clone was seen a single time. The rearrangement links TRBV7-9 to TRBJ1-3; D gene ambiguous. Deletions cut 6 bases from V and 7 bases from J, with 16 bases between. Germline-derived CDR1 and CDR2 are SEHNR and FQNEAQ (reference sequence). The length of the CDR3 is 14 residues. CDR3 sequence reads: CASSLGLETNTIYF. In DNA, the CDR3 is TGTGCCAGCAGTTTGGGGTTGGAGACGAACACCATATATTTT.

The chain employs TRBV5-1 and TRBJ2-1; D call uncertain. CDR1 is SGHRS and CDR2 is YFSETQ in the germline V gene. The V gene lost 4 bases and the J gene lost 5 bases, with 16 bases spanning the gap. The CDR3 totals 15 residues. The CDR3, as DNA: TGCGCCAGCAGCCGAATTGGGCTAGGAAACAATGAGCAGTTCTTC. Protein product: CASSRIGLGNNEQFF.

Points on this clone: This specimen includes other DNA sequences encoding the same CDR3. This sequence joins TRBV29-1 and TRBJ2-2, with D possibly called TRBD1 or TRBD2 (5 bases each). Trimming took 1 base from V and 6 from J, leaving 6 bases between them. The germline CDR1 and CDR2 sequences are SQVTM and ANQGSEA. The CDR3 totals 12 residues. The CDR3, as DNA: TGCAGCGTTGAAGTGGGACCCGGGGAGCTGTTTTTT. It yields the protein CSVEVGPGELFF.

The chain joins TRBV10-2 to TRBJ2-7; D is possibly TRBD1 (5 bases). V lost 8 bases and J 4 bases, leaving 12 bases between the germline ends. There are 12 residues in the CDR3. In germline, CDR1 is WSHSY, CDR2 SAAADI. CDR3 DNA: TGCGCCAGCTCCTCGGACACTTACGAGCAGTACTTC. Translating gives CASSSDTYEQYF.

The chain carries TRBV4-3 and TRBJ2-7; 7 nucleotides line up with TRBD1. J gave up 0 bases and V 0 bases, and 8 bases lay outside the gene matches. Germline assignment: CDR1 LGHNA and CDR2 YSLEER. CDR3 size: 17 residues. The CDR3 region has the DNA TGCGCCAGCAGCCAAGAAAGTCGGGACAGCCTCTCCTACGAGCAGTACTTC. This sequence encodes CASSQESRDSLSYEQYF.

The V call is TRBV11-1, the J call TRBJ2-1; either TRBD1 or TRBD2 may supply D (6 bases each). CDR1 and CDR2 from the germline V gene are SGHAT and FQDESV (reference sequence). Trimming shortened V by 6 bases and J by 5 bases, and 20 bases separated the two germline ends. This CDR3 is built from 16 residues. The CDR3 loop is CASRPPGGQLNNEQFF. CDR3 nucleotides: TGTGCCAGCAGGCCACCTGGGGGGCAGTTAAACAATGAGCAGTTCTTC.

The chain is built from TRBV7-9 and TRBJ1-1; weak D call: TRBD1 (5 bases). The CDR3 is 16 amino acids. Germline CDR1 reads SEHNR; CDR2 reads FQNEAQ (reference sequence). V shed 6 bases and J shed 7 bases, with 24 bases lying between them. Here the CDR3 DNA reads TGTGCCAGCAGGACACAGGAGGGGCCACGAAAAAATGAAGCTTTCTTT. Encoded protein: CASRTQEGPRKNEAFF.

The V and J genes are TRBV7-9 and TRBJ2-5; TRBD2 matches 8 bases. Germline CDR1 SEHNR, CDR2 FQNEAQ (reference sequence). Trimming removed 5 bases from V and 5 bases from J; junction bases left unmatched: 16. The CDR3 is 17 residues long. Here the CDR3 reads CASSRPPPTSVWETQYF. In DNA, the CDR3 is TGTGCCAGCAGCCGACCGCCGCCGACTAGCGTTTGGGAGACCCAGTACTTC. The whole variable domain, remainder taken from reference TRBV7-9 and TRBJ2-5, is DTGVSQNPRHKITKRGQNVTFRCDPISEHNRLYWYRQTLGQGPEFLTYFQNEAQLEKSRLLSDRFSAERPKGSFSTLEIQRTEQGDSAMYLCASSRPPPTSVWETQYFGPGTRLLVL.

This rearrangement joins TRBV11-2 to TRBJ2-5; tentative D call: TRBD2 (5 bases). The CDR3 loop spans 15 amino acids. Between the trimmed V and J ends, which lost 0 bases and 4 bases, there was a span of 12 bases. Looked up from germline, CDR1 is SGHAT and CDR2 is FQNNGV. CDR3 protein: CASSLEDLGGETQYF. CDR3 in DNA: TGTGCCAGCAGCTTAGAAGATCTAGGAGGAGAGACCCAGTACTTC. The whole variable domain, filled in from reference TRBV11-2 and TRBJ2-5, reads EAGVAQSPRYKIIEKRQSVAFWCNPISGHATLYWYQQILGQGPKLLIQFQNNGVVDDSQLPKDRFSAERLKGVDSTLKIQPAKLEDSAVYLCASSLEDLGGETQYFGPGTRLLVL.

This clone appeared once. The chain couples TRBV15 to TRBJ2-1, with D possibly being TRBD2 (5 bases). CDR1 is LNHNV and CDR2 is YYDKDF in the germline V gene (reference sequence). The CDR3 extends over 14 amino acids. Trimming cost V 6 bases and J 5 bases, with 14 bases left between them. CDR3 protein: CATSPTGNHNEQFF. For the CDR3, the DNA is TGTGCCACCAGTCCCACCGGGAACCACAATGAGCAGTTCTTC.

The rearrangement joins TRBV28 to TRBJ1-1; tentative D call: TRBD1 (5 bases). The V and J ends lost 3 bases and 3 bases respectively, with 14 bases between them. The CDR3 extends over 15 amino acids. CDR1 and CDR2 from the germline V gene are MDHEN and SYDVKM. The CDR3 DNA follows: TGTGCCAGCAGTTTTTTCGGGGCGGTTGACACTGAAGCTTTCTTT. As protein: CASSFFGAVDTEAFF.

This chain links TRBV7-9 with TRBJ2-5, with TRBD1 matching over 8 bases. The CDR3 is 12 residues long. Germline CDR1 SEHNR, CDR2 FQNEAQ (reference sequence). Trimming took 4 bases from V and 5 from J; bases not matched to a gene: 0. Here the CDR3 DNA reads TGTGCCAGCAGCTGGACAGGGGAGACCCAGTACTTC. Translation gives CASSWTGETQYF.

V gene TRBV7-2 combines with J gene TRBJ2-5, with TRBD2 matching 11 bases. Germline V CDR1 and CDR2: SGHTA, FQGNSA. V lost 8 bases, J lost 5 bases, and 7 bases stayed unmatched. This CDR3 comprises 14 residues. CDR3 loop: CASPSASGRETQYF. The CDR3, as DNA: TGTGCCAGCCCCTCGGCTAGCGGGAGGGAGACCCAGTACTTC.

The chain links TRBV5-1 to TRBJ2-1; possibly TRBD2 for D (5 bases). The germline V gene encodes CDR1 SGHRS and CDR2 YFSETQ. The CDR3 spans 17 residues. Trimming stripped 0 bases from V and 3 bases from J, with 16 bases between. Here the CDR3 DNA reads TGCGCCAGCAGCTTGGATGTTTCCGGGATGGGCTACAATGAGCAGTTCTTC. Translating gives CASSLDVSGMGYNEQFF.

The chain carries TRBV2 and TRBJ2-3; tentative D call: TRBD1 (5 bases). CDR1 and CDR2 (germline): SNHLY, FYNNEI. V gave up 6 bases and J gave up 5 bases, with 18 bases separating them. The CDR3 length is 15 residues. CDR3 bases: TGTGCCAGCAGCCGGGCAGGGCAGGGCTTAGATACGCAGTATTTT. Translated: CASSRAGQGLDTQYF.

The chain uses TRBV28 and TRBJ2-7; weak D call: TRBD1 (6 bases). CDR1 and CDR2 (germline): MDHEN, SYDVKM. The CDR3 loop spans 15 amino acids. Trimming took 1 base from V and 0 from J, leaving 10 bases between them. The CDR3 spells CASSLFPRGSYEQYF. The CDR3 DNA reads TGTGCCAGCAGTTTATTCCCCAGGGGCTCCTACGAGCAGTACTTC. Complete variable domain (other parts from reference TRBV28 and TRBJ2-7): DVKVTQSSRYLVKRTGEKVFLECVQDMDHENMFWYRQDPGLGLRLIYFSYDVKMKEKGDIPEGYSVSREKKERFSLILESASTNQTSMYLCASSLFPRGSYEQYFGPGTRLTVT.

For the CDR3, the DNA is TGTGCCAGCAGCTCTCAGGGGCAGGAGACCCAGTACTTC. It is translated as CASSSQGQETQYF. The chain has TRBV11-2 and TRBJ2-5; D possibly corresponds to TRBD1 (6 bases). Germline V gene data show CDR1 as SGHAT and CDR2 as FQNNGV. The V and J ends lost 4 bases and 5 bases respectively, with 11 bases between them. This CDR3 contains 13 residues.

This rearrangement joins TRBV9 to TRBJ2-2, with a possible D match to TRBD2 (6 bases). CDR1 SGDLS and CDR2 YYNGEE come from the germline V gene. The CDR3 is 14 residues long. Trimming removed 0 bases at V and 6 bases at J, with 9 bases between. The CDR3 protein is CASSVGEVAGELFF. In nucleotides, the CDR3 is TGTGCCAGCAGCGTAGGGGAGGTGGCCGGGGAGCTGTTTTTT.

V usage is TRBV28 and J usage is TRBJ1-2, with TRBD1 matching 8 bases. The CDR3 extends over 17 amino acids. The germline CDR1 and CDR2 sequences are MDHEN and SYDVKM. The trim removed 7 bases at V and 5 bases at J, leaving 18 bases unmatched. The CDR3 sequence is CASIRVVRTGRFYGYTF. The CDR3 region has the DNA TGTGCCAGCATACGCGTCGTAAGGACAGGGAGATTTTATGGCTACACCTTC.

This clone has a handful of counts. V and J are TRBV30 and TRBJ1-5, with 7 positions matching TRBD1. From germline, CDR1 is GTSNPN and CDR2 SVGIG (reference sequence). Trimming cost V 1 base and J 2 bases; bases outside gene matches: 5. The CDR3 consists of 15 residues. In DNA form, the CDR3 reads TGTGCCTGGAGTGAGGGACAGTGGGGCAATCAGCCCCAGCATTTT. Residues: CAWSEGQWGNQPQHF.

The CDR3 DNA is TGTGCCAGCAGTTCATGGCGTGATCAAGAGACCCAGTACTTC. Protein sequence: CASSSWRDQETQYF. The chain combines TRBV27 with TRBJ2-5, with D unclear. The germline gives CDR1 MNHEY, CDR2 SMNVEV (reference sequence). The CDR3 covers 14 residues. V lost 4 bases, J lost 2 bases, and 11 bases lay in between.

The J gene is TRBJ2-1, the V gene TRBV7-9, with 8 bases matching TRBD2. V shed 5 bases and J 0 bases; nucleotides not matched to a gene: 9. The CDR3 length is 17 residues. Germline CDR1 and CDR2: SEHNR and FQNEAQ (reference sequence). The CDR3 sequence is CASSPRGGTPSYNEQFF. Here the CDR3 DNA reads TGTGCCAGCAGCCCCCGGGGGGGGACACCCTCCTACAATGAGCAGTTCTTC.

With regard to this clone: The same CDR3 arises from other DNA sequences in this sample as well. J is TRBJ1-5 and V is TRBV7-9; a possible D gene is TRBD1 (5 bases). Deletions cut 1 base from V and 6 bases from J, with 7 bases between. The CDR3 loop spans 13 amino acids. Germline V gene lookup returns CDR1 SEHNR and CDR2 FQNEAQ (reference sequence). The CDR3 sequence is CASSLGGGQPQHF. The CDR3 DNA is TGTGCCAGCAGCTTAGGTGGGGGTCAGCCCCAGCATTTT.

The chain joins TRBV21-1 to TRBJ1-5. TRBV21-1 corresponds to a pseudogene. This CDR3 spans 11 amino acids. The CDR3 is CASSLRSNWHF. CDR3 DNA sequence: TGTGCCAGCAGCCTCCGGTCAAACTGGCATTTT.

The chain is built from TRBV10-3 and TRBJ1-1; 8 bases map to TRBD1. This CDR3 comprises 14 residues. V lost 4 bases to trimming and J lost 2 bases; unmatched junction nucleotides: 3. CDR1 is ENHRY and CDR2 is SYGVKD in the germline V gene. CDR3 DNA: TGTGCCATCAGTGGGGGACAGGATAACACTGAAGCTTTCTTT. It codes for CAISGGQDNTEAFF.

This chain uses TRBV27 with TRBJ2-3, with 11 bases matching TRBD2. The CDR3 contains 17 residues. Per the germline V gene, CDR1 is MNHEY and CDR2 is SMNVEV (reference sequence). V gave up 7 bases and J gave up 1 base; unmatched junction bases: 10. Written as DNA, the CDR3 is TGTGCCAGCATAAAGGACTCGGGACTAGCGGGCACAGATACGCAGTATTTT. Residues: CASIKDSGLAGTDTQYF.

This chain connects TRBV9 to TRBJ2-1, with 7 nucleotides matching TRBD2. Germline-derived CDR1 and CDR2 are SGDLS and YYNGEE. V lost 2 bases, J lost 8 bases, and 7 bases stayed unmatched. The CDR3 is 14 residues long. CDR3 nucleotides: TGTGCCAGCAGCGTCGAGAGGACTAGTGATGAGCAGTTCTTC. Translating gives CASSVERTSDEQFF.

This chain connects TRBV6-6 to TRBJ1-5; 11 bases map to TRBD1. The CDR3 sequence is 14 residues long. Germline V lookup: CDR1 MNHNY, CDR2 SVGAGI (reference sequence). J lost 6 bases, V lost 5 bases, and 3 bases had no gene match. This chain's CDR3 is CASSPDRGRQPQHF. For the CDR3, the DNA is TGTGCCAGCAGTCCGGACAGGGGGCGTCAGCCCCAGCATTTT.

The count of this clone is one. The chain recombines TRBV27 with TRBJ2-2; 12 positions match TRBD2. This CDR3 is built from 17 residues. With V trimmed by 5 bases and J by 3 bases, 7 bases remained unmatched. Germline lookup yields CDR1 MNHEY and CDR2 SMNVEV (reference sequence). The CDR3 nucleotides are TGTGCCAGCAGTCTAACTAGCGGGAGGTGGGACACCGGGGAGCTGTTTTTT. As protein: CASSLTSGRWDTGELFF.

V usage is TRBV27 and J usage is TRBJ2-7; possibly TRBD1 for D (7 bases). Trimming removed 1 base at V and 5 bases at J, with 12 bases between. CDR3 length: 14 residues. Germline CDR1 is MNHEY and CDR2 is SMNVEV (reference sequence). The CDR3 spells CASSLFARGDEQYF. CDR3 DNA sequence: TGTGCCAGCAGTTTATTTGCCAGGGGGGACGAGCAGTACTTC.